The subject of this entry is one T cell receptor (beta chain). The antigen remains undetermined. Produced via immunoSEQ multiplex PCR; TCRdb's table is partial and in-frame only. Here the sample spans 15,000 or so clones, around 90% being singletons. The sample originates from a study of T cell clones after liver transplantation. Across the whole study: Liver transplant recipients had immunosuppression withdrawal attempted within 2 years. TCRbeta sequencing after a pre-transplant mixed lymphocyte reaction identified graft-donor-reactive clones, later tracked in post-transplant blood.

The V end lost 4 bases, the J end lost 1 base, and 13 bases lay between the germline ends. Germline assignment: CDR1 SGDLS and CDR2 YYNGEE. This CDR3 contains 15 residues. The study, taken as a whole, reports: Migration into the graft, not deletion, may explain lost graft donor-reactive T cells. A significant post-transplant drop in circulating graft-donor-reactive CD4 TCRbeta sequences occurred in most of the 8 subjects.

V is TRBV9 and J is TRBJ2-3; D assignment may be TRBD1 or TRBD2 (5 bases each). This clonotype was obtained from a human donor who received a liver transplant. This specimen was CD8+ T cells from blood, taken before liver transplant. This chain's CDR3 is CASSHRGGRTDTQYF. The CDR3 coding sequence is TGTGCCAGCAGCCATCGGGGCGGACGCACAGATACGCAGTATTTT.